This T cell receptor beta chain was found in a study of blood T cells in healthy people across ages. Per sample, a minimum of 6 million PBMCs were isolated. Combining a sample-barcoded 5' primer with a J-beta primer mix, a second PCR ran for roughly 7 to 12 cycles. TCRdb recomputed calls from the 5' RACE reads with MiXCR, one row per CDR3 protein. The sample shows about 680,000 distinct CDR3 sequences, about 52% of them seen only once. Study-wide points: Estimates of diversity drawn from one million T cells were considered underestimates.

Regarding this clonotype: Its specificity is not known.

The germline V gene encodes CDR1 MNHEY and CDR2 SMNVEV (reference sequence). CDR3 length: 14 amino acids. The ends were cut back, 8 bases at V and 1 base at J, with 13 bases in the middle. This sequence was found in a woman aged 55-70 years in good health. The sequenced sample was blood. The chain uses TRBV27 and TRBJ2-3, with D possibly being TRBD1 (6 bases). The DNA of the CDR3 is TGTGCCAGCCATACCAGGACAGGCACAGATACGCAGTATTTT. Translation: CASHTRTGTDTQYF.